This T cell receptor (beta chain) is from a study of cytomegalovirus exposure and HLA in healthy donors. General study points: TCR beta sequences numbering 16,951 were associated with HLA alleles at 0.05 false discovery rate in a later analysis. As was reported, the HLA-A and HLA-B alleles of most subjects were accurately predicted from TCR beta sequences. Among immune exposure information, only CMV serostatus was available.

PCR employed 60 Vbeta and 13 Jbeta primers. Assay used: immunoSEQ multiplex PCR; TCRdb lists only in-frame clones, some missing. The data show 95,000 to 100,000 clones, about 81% seen once. Remarks on this clone: Its antigen is still unknown.

Material: PBMCs. This sequence originates from a man aged 45-65 years in good health and CMV-seronegative.

The CDR3 spells CASSRDRGGETQYF. The CDR3 nucleotides are TGTGCCAGCAGCCGGGACAGGGGTGGAGAGACCCAGTACTTC. V gene TRBV7-2 combines with J gene TRBJ2-5, with 10 bases lining up with TRBD1. The germline V gene has CDR1 SGHTA and CDR2 FQGNSA. With 5 bases clipped from V and 4 bases from J, the junction kept 4 bases outside the gene matches. This CDR3 has 14 amino acids. Looking up the rest from reference TRBV7-2 and TRBJ2-5 gives the full variable domain: GAGVSQSPSNKVTEKGKDVELRCDPISGHTALYWYRQSLGQGLEFLIYFQGNSAPDKSGLPSDRFSAERTGGSVSTLTIQRTQQEDSAVYLCASSRDRGGETQYFGPGTRLLVL.